The 27 T cell receptor beta chains below all came from one sample that was sequenced in a study of blood T cell repertoires in COVID-19. Some clones are missing from TCRdb's copy, which holds only in-frame ones; the method was immunoSEQ multiplex PCR. The profile shows approximately 100,000 clones, approximately 92% of them singletons. The sequencing input was peripheral blood. The receptors were sampled from a woman over 75 with active COVID-19.

This clone was detected only once. V and J are TRBV28 and TRBJ2-1; no clear D gene. Per the germline V gene, CDR1 is MDHEN and CDR2 is SYDVKM. Trimming removed 3 bases from V and 0 bases from J, with 6 bases in between. This CDR3 is 14 amino acids long. The CDR3 loop is CASSFVASYNEQFF. CDR3 sequence (DNA): TGTGCCAGCAGTTTTGTGGCCTCCTACAATGAGCAGTTCTTC.

The chain carries TRBV27 and TRBJ1-6, with 7 bases aligning to TRBD1. Germline V lookup: CDR1 MNHEY, CDR2 SMNVEV (reference sequence). The CDR3 is made up of 14 amino acids. V was clipped by 9 bases and J by 6 bases; unmatched bases: 8. The CDR3 loop is CARPTDRSNSPLHF. The CDR3 DNA reads as TGTGCCAGACCCACGGACAGGAGTAATTCACCCCTCCACTTT.

V is TRBV11-1 and J is TRBJ2-5; D might be TRBD2 (6 bases). The germline V gene has CDR1 SGHAT and CDR2 FQDESV (reference sequence). Trimming removed 1 base from V and 4 bases from J, with 10 bases in between. The CDR3 contains 14 residues. Here the CDR3 DNA reads TGTGCCAGCAGCTTAGGTATTAGCGGAGAGACCCAGTACTTC. Translating gives CASSLGISGETQYF.

The rearrangement links TRBV11-3 to TRBJ2-3; the match to TRBD2 covers 9 bases. Trimming removed 1 base from V and 6 bases from J; junction bases left unmatched: 5. Per the germline V gene, CDR1 is SGHNT and CDR2 is YENEEA. This CDR3 comprises 15 residues. In nucleotides, the CDR3 is TGTGCCAGCAGCTTAGTTAGCGGGGGAGGGGATACGCAGTATTTT. Protein sequence: CASSLVSGGGDTQYF.

The chain links TRBV10-1 to TRBJ2-1; TRBD2 agrees at 10 bases. CDR1 is WNHNN and CDR2 is SYGVQD in the germline V gene (reference sequence). The CDR3 runs to 15 residues. Trimming at V came to 7 bases and at J to 3 bases, leaving 6 bases not matched to a gene. The CDR3 loop reads CASKVAGGLYNEQFF. The CDR3, as DNA: TGCGCCAGCAAAGTAGCGGGAGGCCTCTACAATGAGCAGTTCTTC.

The V and J genes are TRBV6-6 and TRBJ2-7; 8 nucleotides agree with TRBD2. In germline, CDR1 is MNHNY, CDR2 SVGAGI (reference sequence). V lost 6 bases and J lost 7; bases outside the gene matches: 11. This CDR3 comprises 14 residues. In DNA form, the CDR3 reads TGTGCCAGCAGCAGACCAGCGGGAGCTGGTGAGCAGTACTTC. Amino acids: CASSRPAGAGEQYF.

This chain joins TRBV28 and TRBJ1-6; possible D gene TRBD1, 5 bases. Per germline, CDR1 MDHEN and CDR2 SYDVKM. Trimming took 2 bases from V and 7 from J, leaving 9 bases between them. This CDR3 region has 14 residues. CDR3 DNA: TGTGCCAGCAGTTTAGCCCAGGGAAATTCACCCCTCCACTTT. Translating it yields CASSLAQGNSPLHF.

This clone was seen just once. This chain connects TRBV24-1 to TRBJ1-2; TRBD1 might be the D (5 bases). V was pared by 2 bases and J by 8 bases, with 14 bases between. The CDR3 is 14 amino acids. The germline CDR1 and CDR2 sequences are KGHDR and SFDVKD. The CDR3 nucleotides read TGTGCCACCAGTGATTCCCCAGGAGGGGAGGGCTACACCTTC. The encoded protein is CATSDSPGGEGYTF.

The rearrangement joins TRBV7-2 to TRBJ2-3, with TRBD2 as a possible D gene (5 bases). Germline assignment: CDR1 SGHTA and CDR2 FQGNSA. V shed 6 bases and J shed 10 bases, with 17 bases lying between them. The CDR3 consists of 13 residues. The CDR3 coding sequence is TGTGCCAGCAGGCCACCGGCACTAGACGCGCAGTATTTT. This gives the protein CASRPPALDAQYF.

The chain couples TRBV9 to TRBJ2-5; 8 bases align to TRBD1. The CDR3 runs 15 residues. The junction had 7 bases not matched to a gene; V was cut back by 4 bases and J by 2 bases. CDR1 is SGDLS and CDR2 is YYNGEE in the germline V gene. The CDR3 protein is CASSMRTGWQETQYF. The DNA of the CDR3 is TGTGCCAGCAGCATGAGGACAGGGTGGCAAGAGACCCAGTACTTC.

V gene TRBV7-3 combines with J gene TRBJ2-1, with 9 bases that match TRBD1. Germline CDR1 is SGHTA and CDR2 is FQGTGA. The V gene end was trimmed by 5 bases and the J gene end by 3 bases; junction bases not matched to a gene: 5. The CDR3 is 15 amino acids. The CDR3, as DNA: TGTGCCAGCAGCCACAGACAGGGGGGCTACAATGAGCAGTTCTTC. As protein: CASSHRQGGYNEQFF. Full variable domain (rest looked up from reference TRBV7-3 and TRBJ2-1): GAGVSQTPSNKVTEKGKYVELRCDPISGHTALYWYRQSLGQGPEFLIYFQGTGAADDSGLPNDRFFAVRPEGSVSTLKIQRTERGDSAVYLCASSHRQGGYNEQFFGPGTRLTVL.

The chain carries TRBV4-1 and TRBJ1-1; D is unresolved. Per germline, CDR1 MGHRA and CDR2 YSYEKL. CDR3 length equals 15 residues. V lost 4 bases to trimming and J lost 2 bases, with 14 bases between them. As DNA, the CDR3 is TGCGCCAGCAGCCGGGTTGCGGGTGTAAACACTGAAGCTTTCTTT. This codes for CASSRVAGVNTEAFF.

The chain couples TRBV28 to TRBJ2-7; D possibly corresponds to TRBD2 (6 bases). V dropped 10 bases and J dropped 1 base, with 20 bases sitting between them. The CDR3 spans 15 residues. Per the germline V gene, CDR1 is MDHEN and CDR2 is SYDVKM. In DNA, the CDR3 is TGTGCCACCAAGTTTCCGGAGGGGACTTCCTACGAGCAGTACTTC. Amino acids: CATKFPEGTSYEQYF.

Concerning this clone: An end of the junction differs from the germline gene, which may be a read error. This chain joins TRBV28 and TRBJ2-7; unclear D gene. The CDR3 is 12 amino acids. Germline CDR1 and CDR2: MDHEN and SYDVKM. The CDR3 coding sequence is TGTGCCAGCTGTTTCGTGCTCGGGGAGCAGTACTTC. This gives the protein CASCFVLGEQYF.

This chain uses TRBV28 with TRBJ2-4, with a possible D match to TRBD2 (6 bases). Germline CDR1 reads MDHEN; CDR2 reads SYDVKM. CDR3 size: 15 residues. Trimming cost V 8 bases and J 3 bases, with 17 bases left between them. This CDR3 is CASATPGVGKNIQYF. The DNA of the CDR3 is TGTGCCAGCGCCACCCCGGGGGTTGGCAAAAACATTCAGTACTTC. Combining the CDR3 with reference TRBV28 and TRBJ2-4 gives the whole variable domain DVKVTQSSRYLVKRTGEKVFLECVQDMDHENMFWYRQDPGLGLRLIYFSYDVKMKEKGDIPEGYSVSREKKERFSLILESASTNQTSMYLCASATPGVGKNIQYFGAGTRLSVL.

The V call is TRBV18, the J call TRBJ2-2; a possible D gene is TRBD2 (5 bases). The CDR3 covers 15 residues. V lost 3 bases, J lost 2 bases, and 10 bases lay in between. From germline, CDR1 is KGHSH and CDR2 LQKENI. CDR3 in amino acids: CASSPRGSNTGELFF. The CDR3 nucleotides read TGTGCCAGCTCACCTCGGGGATCCAACACCGGGGAGCTGTTTTTT.

The chain combines TRBV27 with TRBJ2-1, with 9 positions matching TRBD2. The germline V gene encodes CDR1 MNHEY and CDR2 SMNVEV (reference sequence). The V and J ends lost 6 bases and 6 bases, in that order; junction bases with no gene match: 15. This CDR3 is built from 17 residues. CDR3 amino acids: CASSPGREGLRTNEQFF. The CDR3 DNA is TGTGCCAGCAGCCCCGGGCGGGAGGGCCTCAGGACCAATGAGCAGTTCTTC.

This chain connects TRBV5-1 to TRBJ2-7, with 10 bases matching TRBD1. CDR1 and CDR2 (germline): SGHRS, YFSETQ. Trimming cost V 5 bases and J 6 bases; bases outside gene matches: 11. The CDR3 runs to 15 residues. CDR3 residues: CASSVRERDRGEQYF. The CDR3 DNA reads TGCGCCAGCAGTGTTCGGGAGCGGGACAGGGGCGAGCAGTACTTC.

This chain joins TRBV29-1 and TRBJ1-5, with 8 bases aligning to TRBD1. Germline V gene data show CDR1 as SQVTM and CDR2 as ANQGSEA. The CDR3 covers 14 residues. J gave up 0 bases and V 6 bases, and 4 bases lay outside the gene matches. The CDR3 coding sequence is TGCAGCGTGAGGACAGGGTATAGCAATCAGCCCCAGCATTTT. It translates to CSVRTGYSNQPQHF.

V and J are TRBV5-4 and TRBJ2-6, with TRBD1 matching over 9 bases. This CDR3 region has 18 residues. With 5 bases clipped from V and 0 bases from J, the junction kept 9 bases outside the gene matches. CDR1 is SGHNT and CDR2 is YYREEE in the germline V gene (reference sequence). CDR3 sequence (DNA): TGTGCCAGCAGGGGCTGGTGGGACAGGGACTCTGGGGCCAACGTCCTGACTTTC. Translating gives CASRGWWDRDSGANVLTF.

The chain uses TRBV3-1 (or the pseudogene TRBV3-2) and TRBJ2-3; 14 bases map to TRBD2. The CDR3 consists of 15 residues. Per the germline V gene, CDR1 is LGHDT and CDR2 is YNNKEL (reference sequence). V trimming: 6 bases; J trimming: 4 bases; junction bases outside the gene matches: 3. The CDR3 reads CASSGLAGGADTQYF. The CDR3 DNA reads as TGTGCCAGCAGTGGACTAGCGGGAGGCGCAGATACGCAGTATTTT.

The gene calls are TRBV6-2 or TRBV6-3 and TRBJ2-1; 9 nucleotides agree with TRBD1. V gave up 0 bases and J gave up 4 bases; unmatched junction bases: 13. The V gene's germline CDR1 is MNHEY and CDR2 SVGEGT. CDR3 size: 19 residues. The CDR3 DNA follows: TGTGCCAGCAGTTACTCGCTTTTCGGACAGGGGATGGTGTACAATGAGCAGTTCTTC. Protein product: CASSYSLFGQGMVYNEQFF.

As for this clone: This sample includes further DNA sequences coding for the same CDR3. The gene calls are TRBV5-1 and TRBJ1-3; tentatively, D is TRBD1 (5 bases). Germline V gene data show CDR1 as SGHRS and CDR2 as YFSETQ. V lost 0 bases, J lost 0 bases, and 7 bases lay in between. CDR3 length equals 15 residues. CDR3 amino acids: CASSLGGSSGNTIYF. Written as DNA, the CDR3 is TGCGCCAGCAGCTTGGGGGGCAGCTCTGGAAACACCATATATTTT.

Regarding this clone: One end of the junction does not line up with germline, which may come from a read error. This chain uses TRBV29-1 with TRBJ2-7; D perhaps matches TRBD1 (6 bases). In germline, CDR1 is SQVTM, CDR2 ANQGSEA. The CDR3 sequence is 11 residues long. In DNA form, the CDR3 reads TGCAGCGTTGAGGTTGTAGGACAGTATGAGTTC. Translated, it gives CSVEVVGQYEF.

V gene TRBV7-9 combines with J gene TRBJ2-7; 8 bases are a match to TRBD2. The CDR3 is 16 residues long. Trimming at V came to 2 bases and at J to 2 bases, leaving 8 bases not matched to a gene. Germline V lookup: CDR1 SEHNR, CDR2 FQNEAQ (reference sequence). The CDR3 sequence: CASSLLRGTRTYEQYF. The CDR3, as DNA: TGTGCCAGCAGCTTATTAAGGGGGACTAGAACCTACGAGCAGTACTTC.

The J gene is TRBJ2-7, the V gene TRBV6-1, with 8 bases identical to TRBD1. V trimming: 1 base; J trimming: 6 bases; junction bases outside the gene matches: 2. In germline, CDR1 is MNHNS, CDR2 SASEGT. This CDR3 is 13 amino acids long. CDR3 DNA: TGTGCCAGCAGTGAAGTAACAGGGGGCGAGCAGTACTTC. This gives the protein CASSEVTGGEQYF.

The chain uses TRBV3-1 (or the pseudogene TRBV3-2) and TRBJ1-2; the D is unclear. Per germline, CDR1 LGHDT and CDR2 YNNKEL (reference sequence). The CDR3 runs to 12 residues. Trimming cost V 3 bases and J 8 bases, with 10 bases left between them. Here the CDR3 DNA reads TGTGCCAGCAGCCACGCGGAGATAGGCTACACCTTC. It encodes CASSHAEIGYTF.